These 14 T cell receptor beta chains originate from one sample sequenced in a study of blood T cells in healthy people across ages. The second PCR ran roughly 7 to 11 cycles with a sample-barcoded 5' primer and J-beta primers. TCRdb re-called the 5' RACE reads with MiXCR, one entry per CDR3 protein. The table includes some 1.5 million distinct CDR3 sequences, roughly 27% detected once. The material sequenced was blood. The receptor source for this set is a woman in her twenties or thirties in good health.

This clonotype has at least ten counts. V gene TRBV7-2 combines with J gene TRBJ2-7, with D perhaps TRBD2 (6 bases). The CDR3 contains 14 residues. Trimming stripped 3 bases from V and 1 base from J, with 10 bases between. The germline V gene has CDR1 SGHTA and CDR2 FQGNSA. CDR3 sequence: CASSFWRESYEQYF. The DNA of the CDR3 is TGTGCCAGCAGCTTCTGGCGGGAATCCTACGAGCAGTACTTC.

This chain joins TRBV20-1 and TRBJ2-5, with unresolved D. With the DNA end fitting TRBJ2-7 better, the J assignment may be wrong. Germline CDR1 and CDR2: DFQATT and SNEGSKA (reference sequence). The CDR3 spans 11 residues. As DNA, the CDR3 is TGCAGTGCCCAAAAAAAGGACGAGCAGTACTTC. Residues: CSAQKKDEQYF.

This clonotype was counted ten times or more. The junction departs from the called germline gene at one end, perhaps through a read error. This rearrangement joins TRBV5-1 to TRBJ2-1; no reliable D call. CDR1 is SGHRS and CDR2 is YFSETQ in the germline V gene. This CDR3 has 11 amino acids. The CDR3 nucleotides read TGTGCCAGCAGCTTAGACAATGAGCAGTTCTTC. Encoded protein: CASSLDNEQFF. Using reference TRBV5-1 and TRBJ2-1 for the parts outside the CDR3, the full variable domain is KAGVTQTPRYLIKTRGQQVTLSCSPISGHRSVSWYQQTPGQGLQFLFEYFSETQRNKGNFPGRFSGRQFSNSRSEMNVSTLELGDSALYLCASSLDNEQFFGPGTRLTVL.

The table lists this clonotype with a few counts. The V gene is TRBV24-1, the J gene TRBJ2-1; D not certain. V was cut by 4 bases and J by 5 bases, with 17 bases left in between. This CDR3 is built from 16 residues. The germline gives CDR1 KGHDR, CDR2 SFDVKD. The CDR3 loop is CATSDLGRLGHNEQFF. CDR3 DNA sequence: TGTGCCACCAGTGACCTCGGACGGCTAGGACACAATGAGCAGTTCTTC.

The rearrangement uses TRBV28 and TRBJ2-4; D gene ambiguous. This CDR3 comprises 16 residues. V was pared by 7 bases and J by 0 bases, with 16 bases between. CDR1 MDHEN and CDR2 SYDVKM come from the germline V gene. CDR3 amino acids: CASTRPGSQAKNIQYF. CDR3 sequence (DNA): TGTGCCAGCACCCGTCCGGGTTCCCAAGCCAAAAACATTCAGTACTTC.

This clonotype was counted ten times or more. This rearrangement joins TRBV10-3 to TRBJ2-1; 7 nucleotides agree with TRBD2. The CDR3 covers 14 residues. V dropped 3 bases and J dropped 7; count of bases not matched to a gene: 6. In germline, CDR1 is ENHRY, CDR2 SYGVKD. CDR3 sequence: CAISEGLAANEQFF. DNA of the CDR3: TGTGCCATCAGTGAAGGGCTAGCGGCTAATGAGCAGTTCTTC.

The rearrangement joins TRBV12-5 to TRBJ1-2; possible D gene TRBD1, 5 bases. Germline V gene data show CDR1 as LGHNT and CDR2 as FRNRAP. This CDR3 has 14 residues. V lost 0 bases, J lost 7 bases, and 12 bases lay in between. CDR3: CASGLVPGPSGYTF. The DNA of the CDR3 is TGTGCTAGTGGTTTGGTCCCGGGACCGAGTGGCTACACCTTC.

This clonotype was detected a few times. The V and J genes are TRBV5-1 and TRBJ2-4; 8 nucleotides align to TRBD1. This CDR3 has 16 residues. V dropped 0 bases and J dropped 1; count of bases not matched to a gene: 3. The V gene's germline CDR1 is SGHRS and CDR2 YFSETQ. CDR3 in DNA: TGCGCCAGCAGCTTGGCAGGGGGCGCGGCCAAAAACATTCAGTACTTC. It translates to CASSLAGGAAKNIQYF.

The sample holds many counts of this clonotype. The chain has TRBV9 and TRBJ2-3; D unclear. CDR1 is SGDLS and CDR2 is YYNGEE in the germline V gene. This CDR3 comprises 15 residues. Deletions cut 2 bases from V and 2 bases from J, with 12 bases between. The CDR3 loop is CASSVRPLSTDTQYF. Here the CDR3 DNA reads TGTGCCAGCAGCGTGAGGCCCCTCTCCACAGATACGCAGTATTTT. Supplemented by reference TRBV9 and TRBJ2-3, the full variable domain reads DSGVTQTPKHLITATGQRVTLRCSPRSGDLSVYWYQQSLDQGLQFLIQYYNGEERAKGNILERFSAQQFPDLHSELNLSSLELGDSALYFCASSVRPLSTDTQYFGPGTRLTVL.

This clonotype has ten or more counts. The chain recombines TRBV10-3 with TRBJ2-6; D may be TRBD1 or TRBD2 (5 bases each). Germline loops: CDR1 ENHRY, CDR2 SYGVKD. CDR3 size: 14 residues. V dropped 10 bases and J dropped 0 bases, with 10 bases sitting between them. The DNA for the CDR3 is TGTGCCACCGGGACGAACTCTGGGGCCAACGTCCTGACTTTC. It codes for CATGTNSGANVLTF.

This clonotype occurred a few times. V and J are TRBV6-5 and TRBJ2-1; 7 bases are shared with TRBD2. The length of the CDR3 is 18 residues. The V and J ends lost 0 bases and 0 bases, in that order; junction bases with no gene match: 8. CDR1 is MNHEY, CDR2 SVGAGI, per germline. The CDR3 region has the DNA TGTGCCAGCAGTTACTCGGCTAGCGGTTTTGTCTCCTACAATGAGCAGTTCTTC. Amino acids: CASSYSASGFVSYNEQFF.

A few counts support this clonotype. The chain links TRBV20-1 to TRBJ2-7; D may be TRBD1 (6 bases). The V and J ends lost 6 bases and 7 bases respectively, with 25 bases between them. Germline CDR1 DFQATT, CDR2 SNEGSKA (reference sequence). This CDR3 has 15 amino acids. The CDR3 DNA sequence: TGCAGTGCAAGAATGGCCGTTGGGGGCCTCGGGGAGCAGTACTTC. Translation: CSARMAVGGLGEQYF.

In its sample, this clonotype was seen once. This clone may be a read error of a much larger clone one base away. The CDR3 region has the DNA TGCGCCAGCAGCTTGTTCAGGTTCTACGAGCAGTACTTC. Its translation is CASSLFRFYEQYF. The chain has TRBV5-1 and TRBJ2-7, with no clear D. The V gene lost 1 base and the J gene lost 3 bases, with 8 bases spanning the gap. The CDR3 consists of 13 residues. Germline CDR1 reads SGHRS; CDR2 reads YFSETQ.

About this clonotype itself: One junction end disagrees with the germline gene, perhaps due to a read error. The CDR3, as DNA: TGTGCCAGAGGGGGCGCGGGGGCGCCGGACAATGGGCAGTTCTTC. This sequence encodes CARGGAGAPDNGQFF. The V call is TRBV7-9, the J call TRBJ2-1; D is perhaps TRBD1 or TRBD2 (7 bases each). The CDR3 runs 15 residues. The germline CDR1 and CDR2 sequences are SEHNR and FQNEAQ (reference sequence). Drawing the rest from reference TRBV7-9 and TRBJ2-1, the complete variable domain is DTGVSQNPRHKITKRGQNVTFRCDPISEHNRLYWYRQTLGQGPEFLTYFQNEAQLEKSRLLSDRFSAERPKGSFSTLEIQRTEQGDSAMYLCARGGAGAPDNGQFFGPGTRLTVL.